This T cell receptor (beta chain) derives from a study of cytomegalovirus exposure and HLA in healthy donors. Findings and caveats of the study: An analysis done earlier found most TCR beta V segments productive about 87% or about 30% of the time.

Both 60 Vbeta primers and 13 Jbeta primers went into the PCR. Repertoires were generated with immunoSEQ multiplex PCR, while TCRdb's copy carries only in-frame clones and drops some. The sample holds roughly 150,000 clones, about four fifths seen once. This CDR3 contains 15 residues. Germline-derived CDR1 and CDR2 are SGHRS and YFSETQ. Unmatched junction bases numbered 6, after V lost 0 bases and J lost 7 bases. Notes on this clone: Its target is unknown.

The sample comprised PBMCs. The sequence derives from a male donor in good health and CMV-seropositive. The chain couples TRBV5-1 to TRBJ1-4; the match to TRBD1 covers 7 bases. The CDR3 is CASSLGQGRGEKLFF. The CDR3 DNA is TGCGCCAGCAGCTTGGGACAGGGCCGAGGTGAAAAACTGTTTTTT.